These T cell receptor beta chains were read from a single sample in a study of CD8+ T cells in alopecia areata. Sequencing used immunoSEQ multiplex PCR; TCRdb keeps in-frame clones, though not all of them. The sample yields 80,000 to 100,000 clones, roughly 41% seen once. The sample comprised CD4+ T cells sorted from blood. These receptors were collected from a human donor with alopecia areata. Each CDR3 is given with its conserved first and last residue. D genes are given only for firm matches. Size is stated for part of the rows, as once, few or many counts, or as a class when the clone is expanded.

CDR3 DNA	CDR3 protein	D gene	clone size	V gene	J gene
TGCGCCAGCAGCCAAGTCTGGGGAACCTACAATGAGCAGTTCTTC	CASSQVWGTYNEQFF	NA	NA	TRBV4-3	TRBJ2-1
TGTGCCAGCTCACGTATACCGGGACAGGGGGCGCGAAATCCCGAGCAGTACTTC	CASSRIPGQGARNPEQYF	TRBD1	few	TRBV18	TRBJ2-7
TGCACCAGCAGCCATGGAGCTCGTGAGCAGTTCTTC	CTSSHGAREQFF	NA	NA	TRBV1	TRBJ2-1
TGTGCCAGCAGTTTATCCACTAGCGCAAGCTCCTACAATGAGCAGTTCTTC	CASSLSTSASSYNEQFF	TRBD2	NA	TRBV27	TRBJ2-1
TGTGCCAGCAGCGCCGGACAGGGGCACAATGAGCAGTTCTTC	CASSAGQGHNEQFF	TRBD1	many	TRBV7-2	TRBJ2-1
TGTGCCAGCAGCTCACGGACAGGAAGCCTCGAGCAGTACTTC	CASSSRTGSLEQYF	TRBD1	NA	TRBV7-2	TRBJ2-7
TGTGCCAGCACCAATAACAGGCCTACCTACGAGCAGTACTTC	CASTNNRPTYEQYF	NA	NA	TRBV7-2	TRBJ2-7
TGTGCCAGCAGCTTAGTACAGGCGCCCTACAATGAGCAGTTCTTC	CASSLVQAPYNEQFF	NA	NA	TRBV7-8	TRBJ2-1
TGTGCCTGGAAGGAACTGATGGAAGGGCAGACCCAGTACTTC	CAWKELMEGQTQYF	NA	NA	TRBV30	TRBJ2-5
TGCAGCGTTGAAACAGGGCGGGGCACTGAAGCTTTCTTT	CSVETGRGTEAFF	NA	NA	TRBV29-1	TRBJ1-1
TGCGCCAGCGGGACGACGAGCCCCCGGGATGAGCAGTTCTTC	CASGTTSPRDEQFF	NA	NA	TRBV5-1	TRBJ2-1
TGTGCCAGCAGCTTGACAGGGGGGAACACTGAAGCTTTCTTT	CASSLTGGNTEAFF	TRBD1	few	TRBV7-2	TRBJ1-1
TGTGCCAGCAGTTTAGGGAGGACGCCCTACGAGCAGTACTTC	CASSLGRTPYEQYF	NA	NA	TRBV28	TRBJ2-7
TGCGCCAGCAGCCAAGATGACCGTCCGAACGAAAAACTGTTTTTT	CASSQDDRPNEKLFF	NA	few	TRBV4-1	TRBJ1-4
TGTGCCAGCAGCACAGGGGCCCGGGGGGGCCTCGAGACCCAGTACTTC	CASSTGARGGLETQYF	NA	few	TRBV14	TRBJ2-5
TGTGCCAGCAGCTGGGGAAATCAGCCCCAGCATTTT	CASSWGNQPQHF	NA	NA	TRBV7-9	TRBJ1-5
TGCGCCAGCAGCTTGGAGGGGACGAACACTGAAGCTTTCTTT	CASSLEGTNTEAFF	NA	NA	TRBV5-1	TRBJ1-1
TGCGCCAGCAGCCAATACCTAGCGGGAGTGGTGGTGGATACGCAGTATTTT	CASSQYLAGVVVDTQYF	TRBD2	NA	TRBV5-1	TRBJ2-3
TGTGCCAGCAGTGCCCAGGGGCGGTTGAATGGCTACACCTTC	CASSAQGRLNGYTF	NA	NA	TRBV25-1	TRBJ1-2
TGTGCCACCAGCAGAGATGTGCAGGGGAACTACGAGCAGTACTTC	CATSRDVQGNYEQYF	NA	NA	TRBV15	TRBJ2-7
TGTGCCATCACTAGGGGCGGACCCTACGAGCAGTACTTC	CAITRGGPYEQYF	NA	few	TRBV28	TRBJ2-7
TGCAGCGTTAAACCCTTCGAGCTAATGAACACTGAAGCTTTCTTT	CSVKPFELMNTEAFF	NA	NA	TRBV29-1	TRBJ1-1
TGTGCCACCAGCAGAGTTACAGCAGCAAGGTTTAACTATGGCTACACCTTC	CATSRVTAARFNYGYTF	NA	once	TRBV15	TRBJ1-2
TGCGCCAGCAGCCCGGAGACTAGCGGGGGAGAGACCCAGTACTTC	CASSPETSGGETQYF	TRBD2	NA	TRBV4-3	TRBJ2-5
TGTGCCAGCAGCCAGAAACAAGCTTTGAACACTGAAGCTTTCTTT	CASSQKQALNTEAFF	NA	NA	TRBV2	TRBJ1-1
TGCAGTGCGTGGACAGGGAAAGCTTTCTTT	CSAWTGKAFF	TRBD1	NA	TRBV20-1	TRBJ1-1
TGTGCCTGGAGTGTTGGCATGGACAGATTTAACTATGGCTACACCTTC	CAWSVGMDRFNYGYTF	NA	NA	TRBV30	TRBJ1-2
TGTGCCAGCAGGGGGAACCTCAGCACAGATACGCAGTATTTT	CASRGNLSTDTQYF	NA	few	TRBV5-5	TRBJ2-3